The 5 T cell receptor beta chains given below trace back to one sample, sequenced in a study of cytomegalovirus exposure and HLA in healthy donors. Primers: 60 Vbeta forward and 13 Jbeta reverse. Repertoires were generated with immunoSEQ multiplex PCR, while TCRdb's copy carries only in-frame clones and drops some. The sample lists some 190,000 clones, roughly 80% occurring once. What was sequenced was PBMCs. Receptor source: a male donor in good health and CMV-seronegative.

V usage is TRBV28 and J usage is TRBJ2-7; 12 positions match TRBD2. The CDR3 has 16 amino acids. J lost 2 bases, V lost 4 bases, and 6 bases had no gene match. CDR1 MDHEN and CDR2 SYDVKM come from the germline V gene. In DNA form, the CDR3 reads TGTGCCAGCAGTTCCTCCGGACTAGCGGGACCCTACGAGCAGTACTTC. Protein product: CASSSSGLAGPYEQYF.

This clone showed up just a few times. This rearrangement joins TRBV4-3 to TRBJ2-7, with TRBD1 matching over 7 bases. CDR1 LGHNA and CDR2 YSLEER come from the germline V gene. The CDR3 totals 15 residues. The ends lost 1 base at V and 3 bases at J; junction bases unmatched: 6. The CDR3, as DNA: TGCGCCAGCAGCCAAGGGTTTGGGACAGACTACGAGCAGTACTTC. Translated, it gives CASSQGFGTDYEQYF.

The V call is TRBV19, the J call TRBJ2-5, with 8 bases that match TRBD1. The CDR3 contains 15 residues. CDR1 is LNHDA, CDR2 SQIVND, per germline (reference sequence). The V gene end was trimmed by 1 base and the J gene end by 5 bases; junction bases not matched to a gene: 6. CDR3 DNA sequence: TGTGCCAGTAGTATAGCCGACAGGGGTTGGGAGACCCAGTACTTC. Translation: CASSIADRGWETQYF.

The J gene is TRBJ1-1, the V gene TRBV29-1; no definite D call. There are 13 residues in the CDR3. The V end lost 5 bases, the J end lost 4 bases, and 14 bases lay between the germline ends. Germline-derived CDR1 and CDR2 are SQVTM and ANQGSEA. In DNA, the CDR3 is TGCAGCGTTTACCTAGGACGGGGCACTGAAGCTTTCTTT. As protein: CSVYLGRGTEAFF.

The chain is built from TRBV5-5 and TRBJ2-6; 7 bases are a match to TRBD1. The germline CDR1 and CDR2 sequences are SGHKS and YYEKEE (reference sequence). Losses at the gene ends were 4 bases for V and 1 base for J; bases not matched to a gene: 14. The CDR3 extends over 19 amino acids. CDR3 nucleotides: TGTGCCAGCAGCCCGGGACAGAAGGTTTCTTTTTCTGGGGCCAACGTCCTGACTTTC. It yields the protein CASSPGQKVSFSGANVLTF.